This TCR beta chain was found in a study of blood T cell repertoires in COVID-19. The age range of participants was about 18 to 90 years, with residence in more than 20 US areas. CDR1 and CDR2 from the germline V gene are SGHNT and YYREEE (reference sequence). The CDR3 spans 15 residues. The J segment lost 2 bases and the V segment lost 4 bases, leaving 8 bases of the junction unmatched. Sequencing was performed with immunoSEQ multiplex PCR; in TCRdb, only in-frame clones are kept and a portion is missing. The sample lists 300,000 to 450,000 clones; about 88% were seen once. Sequenced input: PBMCs or T cells enriched from blood (not recorded which). This rearrangement joins TRBV5-4 to TRBJ1-1, with 7 bases lining up with TRBD1. The clonotype originates from a woman in her thirties who had been exposed to COVID-19. CDR3 nucleotide sequence: TGTGCCAGCAGCCTGGGGCCAGGGGGTAACACTGAAGCTTTCTTT. Protein sequence: CASSLGPGGNTEAFF.